The 8 T cell receptor beta chains listed next were all sequenced from one sample in a study of blood T cell repertoires in COVID-19. Repertoires were generated with immunoSEQ multiplex PCR, while TCRdb's copy carries only in-frame clones and drops some. The data hold about 48,000 clones, with 70% to 90% observed a single time. Sequencing input: peripheral blood. The receptor set was obtained from a human donor in a cohort sampled during active COVID-19. The donor label of this sample is uncertain.

This chain uses TRBV29-1 with TRBJ2-2; 7 bases are a match to TRBD1. Germline lookup yields CDR1 SQVTM and CDR2 ANQGSEA. The CDR3 is made up of 15 amino acids. J was trimmed by 2 bases and V by 7 bases; bases with no gene match: 10. CDR3 protein: CSGTAGTANTGELFF. Here the CDR3 DNA reads TGCAGCGGTACGGCCGGGACAGCAAACACCGGGGAGCTGTTTTTT.

The V and J genes are TRBV15 and TRBJ1-2; tentatively, D is TRBD1 (5 bases). The germline V gene has CDR1 LNHNV and CDR2 YYDKDF (reference sequence). V was cut by 1 base and J by 1 base, with 7 bases left in between. The CDR3 sequence is 14 residues long. This chain's CDR3 is CATSRGGFNYGYTF. The CDR3 region has the DNA TGTGCCACCAGCAGAGGGGGCTTTAACTATGGCTACACCTTC.

This clone has only one observation. This chain uses TRBV5-4 with TRBJ2-7, with TRBD2 matching 12 bases. Per germline, CDR1 SGHNT and CDR2 YYREEE (reference sequence). The length of the CDR3 is 16 residues. V lost 4 bases, J lost 3 bases, and 8 bases stayed unmatched. The CDR3: CASSIPGTSGFYEQYF. The CDR3 nucleotides read TGTGCCAGCAGCATTCCCGGGACTAGCGGGTTCTACGAGCAGTACTTC.

This chain joins TRBV7-9 and TRBJ2-5; 7 bases are a match to TRBD1. CDR3 length: 14 amino acids. Germline CDR1 and CDR2: SEHNR and FQNEAQ (reference sequence). V was pared by 5 bases and J by 4 bases, with 7 bases of the junction left unmatched. This chain's CDR3 is CASSPPGTAETQYF. CDR3 nucleotides: TGTGCCAGCAGCCCACCAGGGACAGCAGAGACCCAGTACTTC.

The chain combines TRBV9 with TRBJ2-3; D is possibly TRBD1 (6 bases). The V gene's germline CDR1 is SGDLS and CDR2 YYNGEE. This CDR3 region has 15 residues. V was shortened by 2 bases and J by 1 base, with 11 bases between the two germline ends. The CDR3 here is CASSVWGLGTDTQYF. The CDR3 DNA sequence: TGTGCCAGCAGCGTTTGGGGGCTGGGCACAGATACGCAGTATTTT.

The V and J genes are TRBV4-1 and TRBJ2-5, with D uncertain. CDR1 MGHRA and CDR2 YSYEKL come from the germline V gene. This CDR3 contains 13 residues. Deletions cut 3 bases from V and 5 bases from J, with 10 bases between. CDR3 sequence: CASSQWQAETQYF. DNA of the CDR3: TGCGCCAGCAGCCAGTGGCAGGCGGAGACCCAGTACTTC.

This clone showed up just a few times. The chain carries TRBV11-1 and TRBJ2-4, with TRBD2 as a possible D gene (5 bases). This CDR3 has 13 amino acids. CDR1 and CDR2 (germline): SGHAT, FQDESV (reference sequence). V shed 3 bases and J shed 8 bases, with 11 bases lying between them. The CDR3 sequence: CASSFAGSDIQYF. CDR3 in DNA: TGTGCCAGCAGCTTCGCGGGTTCGGACATTCAGTACTTC.

There are a few counts of this clone. At one of its ends the junction is not consistent with the germline gene, which may arise from a read error. J is TRBJ2-7 and V is TRBV5-6, with D maybe TRBD2 (7 bases). The germline V gene has CDR1 SGHDT and CDR2 YYEEEE. The CDR3 sequence is 14 residues long. The CDR3 bases are TGTGCCAGCAACTTGGGGGGGGGCTTTTACGAGCAGTACTTC. Translation: CASNLGGGFYEQYF.